This T cell receptor (beta chain) was observed in a study of cytomegalovirus exposure and HLA in healthy donors. About the research overall: A prior study identified 90 million to 120 million unique TCR beta sequences from about 179 million T cells.

Researchers ran the PCR with 60 Vbeta and 13 Jbeta primers. Method: immunoSEQ multiplex PCR; TCRdb's copy keeps in-frame clones and lacks some. The sample has roughly 200,000 clones, 82% seen once. Germline V gene sequence: CDR1 SGHDN, CDR2 FVKESK. Trimming stripped 4 bases from V and 0 bases from J, with 6 bases between. CDR3 size: 14 residues. Sequencing was performed on PBMCs. This clonotype was obtained from a woman aged 35 to 49 in good health and CMV-seronegative. This chain connects TRBV14 to TRBJ2-2; no clear D. CDR3 in DNA: TGTGCCAGCAGCCCCGCGACGAACACCGGGGAGCTGTTTTTT. As protein: CASSPATNTGELFF.